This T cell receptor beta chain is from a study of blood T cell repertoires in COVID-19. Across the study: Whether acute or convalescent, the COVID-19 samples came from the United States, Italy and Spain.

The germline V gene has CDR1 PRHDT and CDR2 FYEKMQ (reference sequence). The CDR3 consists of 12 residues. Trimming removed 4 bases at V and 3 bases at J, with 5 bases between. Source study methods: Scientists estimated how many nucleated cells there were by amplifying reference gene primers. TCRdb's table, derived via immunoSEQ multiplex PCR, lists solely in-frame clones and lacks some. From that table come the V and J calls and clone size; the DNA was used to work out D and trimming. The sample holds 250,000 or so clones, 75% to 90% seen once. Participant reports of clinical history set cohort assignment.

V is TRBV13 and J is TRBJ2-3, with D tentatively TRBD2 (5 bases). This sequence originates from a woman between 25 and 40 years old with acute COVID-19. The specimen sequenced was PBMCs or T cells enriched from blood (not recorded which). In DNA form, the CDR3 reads TGTGCCAGCAGCTCGGGAACAGATACGCAGTATTTT. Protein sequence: CASSSGTDTQYF. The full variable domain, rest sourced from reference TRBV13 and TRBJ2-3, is AAGVIQSPRHLIKEKRETATLKCYPIPRHDTVYWYQQGPGQDPQFLISFYEKMQSDKGSIPDRFSAQQFSDYHSELNMSSLELGDSALYFCASSSGTDTQYFGPGTRLTVL.